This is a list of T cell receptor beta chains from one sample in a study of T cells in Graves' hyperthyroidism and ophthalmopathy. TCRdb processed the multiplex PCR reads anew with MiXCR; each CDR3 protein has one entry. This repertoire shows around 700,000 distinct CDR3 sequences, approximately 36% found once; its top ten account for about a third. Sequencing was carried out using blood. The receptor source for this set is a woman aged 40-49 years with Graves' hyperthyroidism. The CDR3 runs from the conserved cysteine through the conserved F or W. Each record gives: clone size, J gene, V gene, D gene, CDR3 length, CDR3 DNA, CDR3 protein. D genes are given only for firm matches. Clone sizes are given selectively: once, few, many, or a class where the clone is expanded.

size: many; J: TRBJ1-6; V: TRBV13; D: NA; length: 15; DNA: TGTGCCAGCAGCTTTCAGGGGAGTGTTGATTCACCCCTCCACTTT; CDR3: CASSFQGSVDSPLHF
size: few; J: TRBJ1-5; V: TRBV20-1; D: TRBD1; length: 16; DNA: TGCAGTGCTAGAGATGAGGGGACAGGCGCCAATCAGCCCCAGCATTTT; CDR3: CSARDEGTGANQPQHF
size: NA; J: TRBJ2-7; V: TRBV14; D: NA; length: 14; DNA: TGTGCCAGCAGCCCCTCCTGGCAGGGGTACGAGCAGTACTTC; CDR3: CASSPSWQGYEQYF
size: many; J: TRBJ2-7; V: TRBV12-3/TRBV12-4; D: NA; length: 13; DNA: TGTGCCAGCAGTTTCAACAGGGACTACGAGCAGTACTTC; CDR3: CASSFNRDYEQYF
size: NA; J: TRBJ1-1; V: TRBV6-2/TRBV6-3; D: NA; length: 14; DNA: TGTGCCAGCAGCTTACCGGGACTGAGCACTGAAGCTTTCTTT; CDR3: CASSLPGLSTEAFF
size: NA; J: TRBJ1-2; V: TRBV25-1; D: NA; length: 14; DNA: TGTGCCGCTGGGAACAGGGTGTCCAACTATGGCTACACCTTC; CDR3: CAAGNRVSNYGYTF
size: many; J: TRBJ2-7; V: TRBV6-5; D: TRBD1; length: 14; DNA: TGTGCCAGCAGGGGATCGACAGGGGCGGACGAGCAGTACTTC; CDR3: CASRGSTGADEQYF
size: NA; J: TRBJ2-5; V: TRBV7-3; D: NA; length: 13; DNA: TGTGCCAGCAGCTTTGGGGCACGCGGGACCCAGTACTTC; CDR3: CASSFGARGTQYF
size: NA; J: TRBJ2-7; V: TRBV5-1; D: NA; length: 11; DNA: TGCGCCAGCAAAGGGAACGGCGAGCAGTACTTC; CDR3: CASKGNGEQYF
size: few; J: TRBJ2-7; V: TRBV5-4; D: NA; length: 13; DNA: TGTGCCAGCAGCTTGGGGGTAGAATACGAGCAGTACTTC; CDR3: CASSLGVEYEQYF
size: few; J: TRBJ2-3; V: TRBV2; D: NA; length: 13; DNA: TGTGCCAGTCATCAGCGGAGCACAGATACGCAGTATTTT; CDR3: CASHQRSTDTQYF
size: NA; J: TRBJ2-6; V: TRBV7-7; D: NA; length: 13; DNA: TGTGCTAGCAGCCCACAGGGGGCCAACGTCCTGACTTTC; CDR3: CASSPQGANVLTF
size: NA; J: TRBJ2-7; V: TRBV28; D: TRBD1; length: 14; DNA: TGTGCCAGCAGTCCGGGACAGAGACCCTACGAGCAGTACTTC; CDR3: CASSPGQRPYEQYF
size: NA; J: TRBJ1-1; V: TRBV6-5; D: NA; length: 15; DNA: TGTGCCAGCCTCCGGGGCCCACACTTGAACACTGAAGCTTTCTTT; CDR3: CASLRGPHLNTEAFF
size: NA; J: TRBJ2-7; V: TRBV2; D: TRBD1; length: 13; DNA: TGTGCCAGCAGTACTCGACAGGGCTACGAGCAGTACTTC; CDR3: CASSTRQGYEQYF
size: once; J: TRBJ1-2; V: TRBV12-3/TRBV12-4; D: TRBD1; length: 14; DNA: TGTGCCAGCAGGAACAGGGGTCCAAGGGATGGCTACACCTTC; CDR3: CASRNRGPRDGYTF
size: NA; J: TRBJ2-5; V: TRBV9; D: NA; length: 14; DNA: TGTGCCAGCAGCGTAGGACGGATTCAAGAGACCCAGTACTTC; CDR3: CASSVGRIQETQYF
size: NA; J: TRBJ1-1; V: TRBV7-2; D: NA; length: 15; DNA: TGTGCCAGCAGCTTTTTACAGGGATTTAGAACTGAAGCTTTCTTT; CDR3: CASSFLQGFRTEAFF
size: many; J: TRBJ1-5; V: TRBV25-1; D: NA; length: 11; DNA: TGTGCCAGCAGTGACCCCTCCGGTCAGCATTTT; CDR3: CASSDPSGQHF
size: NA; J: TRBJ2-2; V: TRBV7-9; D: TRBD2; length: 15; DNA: TGTGCCAGCAGCCCGGCCGGCGGGAGGGCCGGGGAGCTGTTTTTT; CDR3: CASSPAGGRAGELFF
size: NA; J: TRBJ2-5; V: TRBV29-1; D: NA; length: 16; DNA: TGCAGCGTTGAGGTCGGCGGGATAGGGGACGGAGAGACCCAGTACTTC; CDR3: CSVEVGGIGDGETQYF
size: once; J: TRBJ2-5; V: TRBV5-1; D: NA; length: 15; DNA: TGCGCCAGCAGCTTTTTCCGGGGGGCTACAGATACGCAGTACTTC; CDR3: CASSFFRGATDTQYF
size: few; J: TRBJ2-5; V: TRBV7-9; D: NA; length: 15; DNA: TGTGCCAGCAGCTCTACCGTTAATTTGGGTGAGACCCAGTACTTC; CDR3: CASSSTVNLGETQYF
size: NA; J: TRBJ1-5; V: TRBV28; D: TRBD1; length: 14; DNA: TGTGCCAGTGGCCGGGACAGGATTAATCGGCCCCAGCATTTT; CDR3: CASGRDRINRPQHF
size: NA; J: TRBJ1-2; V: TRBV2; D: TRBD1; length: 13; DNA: TGTGCCAGCGAGGCACAGGGGGCAAGTGGCTACACCTTC; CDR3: CASEAQGASGYTF
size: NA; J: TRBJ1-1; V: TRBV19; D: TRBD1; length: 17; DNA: TGTGCCAGTAGGACCCGGGACAGGGGGAGTTTGAACACTGAAGCTTTCTTT; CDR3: CASRTRDRGSLNTEAFF
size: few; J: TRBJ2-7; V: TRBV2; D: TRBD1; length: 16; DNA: TGTGCCAGCTCACCACCGCGGGGGACAGGGCCCTACGAGCAGTACTTC; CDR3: CASSPPRGTGPYEQYF
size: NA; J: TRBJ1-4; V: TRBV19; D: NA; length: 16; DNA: TGTGCCAGTAGTCCCGGAGGGGGGGCGGCTAATGGAAAACTGTTTTTT; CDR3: CASSPGGGAANGKLFF
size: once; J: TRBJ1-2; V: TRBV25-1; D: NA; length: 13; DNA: TGCGCCAGCAGCCAATATCTACAGTATGGCTACACCTTC; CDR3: CASSQYLQYGYTF
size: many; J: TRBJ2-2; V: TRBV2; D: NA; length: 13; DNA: TGTGCCAGCAGTGAATTACCCACCGGGGAGCTGTTTTTT; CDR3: CASSELPTGELFF
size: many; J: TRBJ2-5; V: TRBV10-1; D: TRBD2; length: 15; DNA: TGCGCCAGCAGTGAGTCGGGAGCGGGAGGCGAGACCCAGTACTTC; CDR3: CASSESGAGGETQYF
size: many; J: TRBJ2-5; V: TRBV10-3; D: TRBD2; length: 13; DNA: TGTGCCACCCGGGGGGGCCTCCAAGAGACCCAGTACTTC; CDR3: CATRGGLQETQYF
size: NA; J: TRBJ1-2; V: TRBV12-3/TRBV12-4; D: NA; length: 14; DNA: TGTGCCAGCAGTTTTCCGGGGGGAGACTATGGCTACACCTTC; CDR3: CASSFPGGDYGYTF
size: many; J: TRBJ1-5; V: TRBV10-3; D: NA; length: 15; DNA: TGTGCCATCAGTGACTCAAAGACAAGCAATCAGCCCCAGCATTTT; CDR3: CAISDSKTSNQPQHF
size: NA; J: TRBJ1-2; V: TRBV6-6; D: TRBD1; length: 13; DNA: TGTGCCAGCATTCGGGACAGGGACTATGGCTACACCTTC; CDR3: CASIRDRDYGYTF
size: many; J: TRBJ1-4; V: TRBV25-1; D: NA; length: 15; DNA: TGTGCCAGCAGTGCCCCTCAGGGAATGAATGAAAAACTGTTTTTT; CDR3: CASSAPQGMNEKLFF
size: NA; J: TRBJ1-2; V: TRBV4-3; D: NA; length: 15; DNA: TGCGCCAGCAGCCAAGAGAAGGGGCAGGACTATGGCTACACCTTC; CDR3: CASSQEKGQDYGYTF
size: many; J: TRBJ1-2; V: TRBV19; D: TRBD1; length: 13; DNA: TGTGCCATAAGATTGGACAGGGACATCGGCTACACCTTC; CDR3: CAIRLDRDIGYTF
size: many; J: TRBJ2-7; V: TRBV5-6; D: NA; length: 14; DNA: TGTGCCAGCAGCTTGGTACTGAATCCTACGCAGCAGTACTTC; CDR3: CASSLVLNPTQQYF
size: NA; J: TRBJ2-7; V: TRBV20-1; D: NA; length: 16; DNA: TGCAGTGCTAAAGGCGAGGAAGGGAGAGGTCCCTACGAGCAGTACTTC; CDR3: CSAKGEEGRGPYEQYF
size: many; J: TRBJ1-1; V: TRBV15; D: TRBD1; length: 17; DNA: TGTGCCACCAGCAGACCGTCCGAACAGGGGAAGAACACTGAAGCTTTCTTT; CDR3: CATSRPSEQGKNTEAFF
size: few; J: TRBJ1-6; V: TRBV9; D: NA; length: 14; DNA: TGTGCCAGCAGCGTAAACTCCTATAATTCACCCCTCCACTTT; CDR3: CASSVNSYNSPLHF
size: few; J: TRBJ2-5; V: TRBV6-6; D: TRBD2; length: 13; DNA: TGTGCCACGCTAGCGGGAGTATGGGAGACCCAGTACTTC; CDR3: CATLAGVWETQYF
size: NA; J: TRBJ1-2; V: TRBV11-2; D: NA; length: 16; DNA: TGTGCCAGCAGCTTGGAGTACGGGGCCCCGAACTATGGCTACACCTTC; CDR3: CASSLEYGAPNYGYTF
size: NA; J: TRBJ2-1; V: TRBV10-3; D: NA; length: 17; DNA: TGTGCCATCAGTGCCTATTCGGTCCAAGGGTCCTACAATGAGCAGTTCTTC; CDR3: CAISAYSVQGSYNEQFF
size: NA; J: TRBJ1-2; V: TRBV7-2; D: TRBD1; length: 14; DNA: TGTGCCAGCAGCTTCAGACAGGGGGCGGATGGCTACACCTTC; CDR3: CASSFRQGADGYTF
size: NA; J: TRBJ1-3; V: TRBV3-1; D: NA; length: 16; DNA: TGTGCCAGCAGCCAAGGTCCGGGGAGGAGTGGAAACACCATATATTTT; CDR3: CASSQGPGRSGNTIYF
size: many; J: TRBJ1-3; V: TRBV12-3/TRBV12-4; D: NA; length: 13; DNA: TGTGCCAGCAGCTTACTTAGTGGAAACACCATATATTTT; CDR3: CASSLLSGNTIYF
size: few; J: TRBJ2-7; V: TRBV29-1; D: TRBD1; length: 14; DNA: TGCAGCGCCCAAGACGGGACAGCGCCCTACGAGCAGTACTTC; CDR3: CSAQDGTAPYEQYF
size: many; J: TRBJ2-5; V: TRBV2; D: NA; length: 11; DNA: TGTGCCAGCAGCGACTCGAGGACCCAGTACTTC; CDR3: CASSDSRTQYF
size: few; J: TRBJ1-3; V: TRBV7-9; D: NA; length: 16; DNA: TGTGCCAGCAGCTCCCGCTCGCTGCGGGAGGGAAACACCATATATTTT; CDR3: CASSSRSLREGNTIYF
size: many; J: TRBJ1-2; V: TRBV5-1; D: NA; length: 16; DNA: TGCGCCAGCAGCTTGGGTGATACGGGACGGACCTATGGCTACACCTTC; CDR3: CASSLGDTGRTYGYTF
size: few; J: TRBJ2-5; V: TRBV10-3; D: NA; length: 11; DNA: TGTGCCATCAGGCGGGAAGAGACCCAGTACTTC; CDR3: CAIRREETQYF
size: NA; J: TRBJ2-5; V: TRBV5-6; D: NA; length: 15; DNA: TGTGCCAGCAGCTTGGTCGCGGGTTCCTGGGAGACCCAGTACTTC; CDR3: CASSLVAGSWETQYF
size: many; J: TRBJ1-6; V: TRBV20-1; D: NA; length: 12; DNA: TGCAGTGCTAGCGTCAATAATTCACCCCTCCACTTT; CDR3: CSASVNNSPLHF
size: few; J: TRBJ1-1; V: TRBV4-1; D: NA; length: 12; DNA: TGCGCCAGCAGCCAAGGGGGGTCGCAGGCTTTCTTT; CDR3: CASSQGGSQAFF
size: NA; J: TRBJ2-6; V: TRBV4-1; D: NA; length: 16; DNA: TGCGCCAGCAGCCAACCTCCAGGGGTCGGGGCCAACGTCCTGACTTTC; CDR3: CASSQPPGVGANVLTF
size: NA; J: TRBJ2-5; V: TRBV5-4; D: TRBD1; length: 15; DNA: TGTGCCAGCGGACCCCGGGACAGCCTCCAAGAGACCCAGTACTTC; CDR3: CASGPRDSLQETQYF
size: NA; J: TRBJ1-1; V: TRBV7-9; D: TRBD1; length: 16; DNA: TGTGCCAGCAGCCCCCGGGACAGGGAATCGAACACTGAAGCTTTCTTT; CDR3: CASSPRDRESNTEAFF
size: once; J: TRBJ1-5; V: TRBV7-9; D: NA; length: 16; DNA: TGTGCCAGCAGCCCCACGACAGATCTTGGGGGTAAGCCCCAGCATTTT; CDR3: CASSPTTDLGGKPQHF